The present TCR beta chain was sequenced within a study of blood T cell repertoires in COVID-19. Per the germline V gene, CDR1 is SGHNT and CDR2 is YYREEE (reference sequence). Trimming at V came to 3 bases and at J to 8 bases, leaving 10 bases not matched to a gene. The CDR3 totals 14 residues. The method was immunoSEQ multiplex PCR; TCRdb's version includes in-frame clones alone and lacks a portion of them. In the table there are about 50,000 clones, around four fifths of which are singletons. V usage is TRBV5-4 and J usage is TRBJ1-2; 7 bases are shared with TRBD1. This sequence was found in a human donor in a cohort sampled during active COVID-19. Sequenced material: peripheral blood. CDR3 protein: CASSSSKGAQGYTF. DNA for the CDR3: TGTGCCAGCAGCTCCTCTAAGGGGGCTCAGGGCTACACCTTC.